A single sample gave rise to the 11 T cell receptor beta chains below, sequenced in a study of T-cell memory formation after mild COVID-19. TCRdb re-analysed the 5' RACE reads in MiXCR, keeping a single row per CDR3 protein. The top ten hold roughly 2.1% of the sample, which has around 180,000 distinct CDR3 sequences, more than 15% seen once. The sequencing input was PBMCs or a T cell subset sorted from them (not recorded which). These receptors all come from an adult woman who had mild COVID-19 (a few samples of this study predate the infection). Cell type and time point are not known.

This clonotype was seen more than once but under ten times. The chain combines TRBV4-1 with TRBJ1-1, with no clear D. This CDR3 has 14 residues. Trimming pared 3 bases from V and 3 bases from J, leaving 11 bases between. Germline CDR1 MGHRA, CDR2 YSYEKL. The CDR3 DNA reads TGCGCCAGCAGCCAGAGGGCCTTGGACACTGAAGCTTTCTTT. Protein sequence: CASSQRALDTEAFF.

The chain uses TRBV4-1 and TRBJ2-2; TRBD2 aligns across 8 bases. V was clipped by 1 base and J by 7 bases; unmatched bases: 5. CDR3 length: 15 amino acids. The V gene's germline CDR1 is MGHRA and CDR2 YSYEKL. CDR3 nucleotides: TGCGCCAGCAGCCAAGGCCCAAGCGGGAGCGGGGAGCTGTTTTTT. Amino acid sequence: CASSQGPSGSGELFF.

The rearrangement links TRBV15 to TRBJ1-2, with 8 positions matching TRBD1. Germline V gene data show CDR1 as LNHNV and CDR2 as YYDKDF (reference sequence). V gave up 5 bases and J gave up 6 bases; unmatched junction bases: 8. The CDR3 spans 14 residues. CDR3 sequence (DNA): TGTGCCACCAGCCCAACGACAGGGGCTGATGGCTACACCTTC. Translating it yields CATSPTTGADGYTF.

V gene TRBV4-2 combines with J gene TRBJ2-1; either TRBD1 or TRBD2 may fit D (5 bases each). The germline V and J ends were trimmed by 0 bases and 8 bases, with 17 bases remaining between them. The CDR3 is 16 residues long. CDR1 and CDR2 from the germline V gene are LGHNA and YNFKEQ. CDR3 protein: CASSQDRGVRTDEQFF. CDR3 sequence (DNA): TGTGCCAGCAGCCAAGATAGAGGGGTCCGCACCGATGAGCAGTTCTTC.

This clonotype appeared a few times. This chain joins TRBV11-1 and TRBJ2-7; TRBD1 agrees at 7 bases. The CDR3 length is 15 residues. Germline V gene data show CDR1 as SGHAT and CDR2 as FQDESV (reference sequence). Trimming at V came to 5 bases and at J to 6 bases, leaving 13 bases not matched to a gene. The CDR3 sequence: CASSPTGSTPSEQYF. In DNA, the CDR3 is TGTGCCAGCAGCCCGACAGGGTCCACCCCGAGCGAGCAGTACTTC.

This clonotype was recorded a few times. The chain links TRBV18 to TRBJ2-7, with 10 bases lining up with TRBD1. The length of the CDR3 is 16 residues. CDR1 and CDR2 from the germline V gene are KGHSH and LQKENI. The J segment lost 2 bases and the V segment lost 3 bases, leaving 7 bases of the junction unmatched. CDR3 amino acids: CASSPRTGGLPYEQYF. The CDR3 DNA follows: TGTGCCAGCTCACCCCGGACAGGGGGACTTCCCTACGAGCAGTACTTC.

This clonotype was observed at least ten times. The chain has TRBV5-1 and TRBJ2-7; no clear D. This CDR3 has 15 amino acids. Between the trimmed V and J ends, which lost 3 bases and 2 bases, there was a span of 15 bases. CDR1 is SGHRS, CDR2 YFSETQ, per germline. CDR3 nucleotide sequence: TGCGCCAGCAGCTACGACAATCCCGGCCCCTACGAGCAGTACTTC. Encoded protein: CASSYDNPGPYEQYF.

This clonotype was found a few times. This chain connects TRBV12-3 or TRBV12-4 to TRBJ2-3, with TRBD2 matching 11 bases. This CDR3 comprises 16 residues. V lost 1 base and J lost 4; bases outside the gene matches: 4. The chain's CDR3 is CASSLVTSGSPDTQYF. The CDR3 DNA sequence: TGTGCCAGCAGTTTAGTAACTAGCGGGAGTCCAGATACGCAGTATTTT.

This clonotype occurred a few times. The chain carries TRBV24-1 and TRBJ2-5; maybe TRBD2 (6 bases). CDR1 KGHDR and CDR2 SFDVKD come from the germline V gene. V gave up 3 bases and J gave up 3 bases, with 13 bases separating them. This CDR3 has 15 amino acids. The CDR3, as DNA: TGTGCCACCAGTGATCGATTGGGGGGAGAAGAGACCCAGTACTTC. Protein product: CATSDRLGGEETQYF.

This clonotype was counted a few times. The chain uses TRBV7-9 and TRBJ2-1, with D hard to call. Germline CDR1 SEHNR, CDR2 FQNEAQ (reference sequence). V dropped 1 base and J dropped 5 bases, with 12 bases sitting between them. CDR3 size: 15 residues. CDR3 sequence reads: CASSLEVRSNNEQFF. The CDR3 coding sequence is TGTGCCAGCAGCTTAGAGGTCAGGAGCAACAATGAGCAGTTCTTC.

The table lists this clonotype with a few counts. J is TRBJ2-7 and V is TRBV4-2; 11 bases match TRBD2. CDR1 and CDR2 from the germline V gene are LGHNA and YNFKEQ. The CDR3 spans 18 residues. With 1 base clipped from V and 6 bases from J, the junction kept 14 bases outside the gene matches. CDR3 sequence: CASSQGVSGGASPSEQYF. The CDR3 DNA reads TGTGCCAGCAGCCAAGGGGTTAGCGGGGGGGCCAGCCCCTCCGAGCAGTACTTC.